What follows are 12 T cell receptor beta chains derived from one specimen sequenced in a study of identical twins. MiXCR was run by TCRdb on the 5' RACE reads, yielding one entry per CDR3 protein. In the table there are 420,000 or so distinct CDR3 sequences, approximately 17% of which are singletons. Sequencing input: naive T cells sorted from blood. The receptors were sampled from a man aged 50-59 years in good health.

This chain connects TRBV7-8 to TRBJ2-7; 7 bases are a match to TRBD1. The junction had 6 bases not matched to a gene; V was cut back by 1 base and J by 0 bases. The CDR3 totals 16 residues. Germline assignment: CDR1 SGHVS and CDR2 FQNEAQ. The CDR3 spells CASSLVRTGYSYEQYF. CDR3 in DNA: TGTGCCAGCAGCTTAGTTAGGACAGGATACTCCTACGAGCAGTACTTC.

The CDR3 sequence is CASSPPLRTLNNEQFF. The CDR3 DNA follows: TGTGCCAGCAGTCCCCCCCTGAGGACCCTTAACAATGAGCAGTTCTTC. The rearrangement links TRBV27 to TRBJ2-1; no clear D gene. The CDR3 consists of 16 residues. Germline assignment: CDR1 MNHEY and CDR2 SMNVEV (reference sequence). V dropped 5 bases and J dropped 5 bases, with 19 bases sitting between them.

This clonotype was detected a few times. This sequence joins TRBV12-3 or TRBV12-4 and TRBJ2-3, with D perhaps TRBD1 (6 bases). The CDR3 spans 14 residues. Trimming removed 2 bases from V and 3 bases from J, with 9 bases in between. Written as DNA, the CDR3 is TGTGCCAGCAGTTTAACGCAGGGGACAGATACGCAGTATTTT. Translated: CASSLTQGTDTQYF.

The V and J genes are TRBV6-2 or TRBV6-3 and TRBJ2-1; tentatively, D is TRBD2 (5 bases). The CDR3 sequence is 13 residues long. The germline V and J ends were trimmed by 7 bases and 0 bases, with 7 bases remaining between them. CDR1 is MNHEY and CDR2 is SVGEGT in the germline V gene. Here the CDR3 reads CASTLASYNEQFF. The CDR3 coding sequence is TGTGCCAGCACCCTAGCCTCCTACAATGAGCAGTTCTTC.

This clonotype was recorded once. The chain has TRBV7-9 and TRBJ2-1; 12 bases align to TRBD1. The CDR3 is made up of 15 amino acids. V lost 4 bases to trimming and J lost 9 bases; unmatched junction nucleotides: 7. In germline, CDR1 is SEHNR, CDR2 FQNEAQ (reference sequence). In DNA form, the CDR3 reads TGTGCCAGCAGCTATGCCGGGACAGGGGGCCTTGAGCAGTTCTTC. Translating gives CASSYAGTGGLEQFF.

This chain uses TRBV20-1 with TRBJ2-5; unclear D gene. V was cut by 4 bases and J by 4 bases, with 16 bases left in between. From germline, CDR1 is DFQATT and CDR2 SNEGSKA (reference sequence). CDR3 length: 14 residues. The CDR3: CSAILPHLVETQYF. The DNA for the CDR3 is TGCAGTGCTATACTGCCTCACTTGGTAGAGACCCAGTACTTC.

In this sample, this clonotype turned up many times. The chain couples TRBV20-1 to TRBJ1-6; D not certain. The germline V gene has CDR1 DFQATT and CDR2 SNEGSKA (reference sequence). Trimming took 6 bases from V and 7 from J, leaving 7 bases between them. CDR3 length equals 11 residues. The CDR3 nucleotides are TGCAGTGCCCCGGGGAATTCACCCCTCCACTTT. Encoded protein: CSAPGNSPLHF.

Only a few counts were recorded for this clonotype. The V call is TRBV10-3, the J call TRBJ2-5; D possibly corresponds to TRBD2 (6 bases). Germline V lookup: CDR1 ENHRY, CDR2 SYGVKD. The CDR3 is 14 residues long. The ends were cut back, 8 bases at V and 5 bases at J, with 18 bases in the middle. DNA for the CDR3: TGTGCCATCCGGGACTCCGGGCCCGGGGAGACCCAGTACTTC. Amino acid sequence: CAIRDSGPGETQYF.

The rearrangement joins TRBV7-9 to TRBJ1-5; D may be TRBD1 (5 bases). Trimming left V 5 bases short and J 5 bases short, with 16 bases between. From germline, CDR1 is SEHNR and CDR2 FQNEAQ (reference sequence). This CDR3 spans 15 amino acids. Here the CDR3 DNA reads TGTGCCAGCAGCGAAGGGACGGTAAGACATCAGCCCCAGCATTTT. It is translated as CASSEGTVRHQPQHF.

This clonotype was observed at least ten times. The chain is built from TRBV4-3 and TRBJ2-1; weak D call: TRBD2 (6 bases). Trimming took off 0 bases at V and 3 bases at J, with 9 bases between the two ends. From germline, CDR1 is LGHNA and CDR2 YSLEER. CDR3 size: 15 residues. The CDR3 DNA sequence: TGCGCCAGCAGCCAAGAACTAGCCGACTACAATGAGCAGTTCTTC. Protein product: CASSQELADYNEQFF.

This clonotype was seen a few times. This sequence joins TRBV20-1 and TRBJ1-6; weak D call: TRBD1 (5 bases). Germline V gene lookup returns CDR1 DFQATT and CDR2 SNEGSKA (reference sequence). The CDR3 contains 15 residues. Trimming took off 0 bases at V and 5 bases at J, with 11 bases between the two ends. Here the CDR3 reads CSARDQGVHNSPLHF. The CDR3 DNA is TGCAGTGCTAGAGATCAAGGGGTTCATAATTCACCCCTCCACTTT.

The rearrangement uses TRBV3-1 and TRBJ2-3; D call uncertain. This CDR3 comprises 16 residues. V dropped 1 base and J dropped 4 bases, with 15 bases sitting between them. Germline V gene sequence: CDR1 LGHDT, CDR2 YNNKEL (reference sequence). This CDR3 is CASSQVISFRADTQYF. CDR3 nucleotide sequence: TGTGCCAGCAGCCAAGTGATCTCGTTTCGGGCAGATACGCAGTATTTT.